This section outlines one T cell receptor (beta chain) sequence together with its context. Its antigen is not yet known. Base qualities are not recorded, but no much larger clone differs from it by a single base. Preparation of the library involved the immunoSEQ multiplex PCR assay. The original methods were these. To diagnose cytomegalovirus status from the catalog of TCR beta chain sequences, a statistical classification framework was built. TCRdb mirrors the immuneACCESS table, restricted to in-frame sequences. Some clones are absent from its copies; in checked studies, under half trace to an unresolved V gene, and the reason for the others is unknown. That table gives V, J and clone size, and the DNA gave D and trimming. A total of more than 90,000 clones appear in this sample, 88% of them only once. The top ten hold less than 2% of the sample. Donors formed part of the validation cohort, which comprised about 120 subjects and was distinct from the first cohort of 690 or so subjects.

The data are from a study of cytomegalovirus exposure and HLA in healthy donors (dated by TCRdb to about 2017). General notes on the study: According to a later analysis, the roughly 120 validation repertoires were produced on the same platform as the 666 repertoires of the first cohort. Besides the first cohort of around 670 subjects, a separate validation cohort made up of 95 to 150 different subjects was used. The study aimed to test whether cataloging public T cell receptors could reveal signatures of past pathogen exposure. To predict cytomegalovirus infection status, the study combined high-throughput TCR immunosequencing, statistical association of individual TCRs with disease status, and machine learning. General findings and caveats noted by the study authors: All 120 or so repertoires were used to score co-occurrence in the validation cohort in a later analysis, because that analysis had no HLA typing for the cohort. It was suggested by the authors that the approach could potentially be generalized to other disease states and immunological phenotypes. Most TCR sequences were observed very rarely across donors, whereas some public TCRs were present in many individuals. Cytomegalovirus status was reported to be diagnosed by the classifier with high specificity and sensitivity in both the original and validation cohorts. In the study, about 150 TCR beta chains were listed as associated with cytomegalovirus. A few of the identified cytomegalovirus-associated TCR beta chains were confirmed in vitro to be specific for cytomegalovirus antigens. Subsequent analysis determined that TCRs grouped into clusters in the first cohort also showed a tendency toward co-occurrence across the roughly 130 validation repertoires, and roughly 95% of cluster scores exceeded 0.

Trimming takes 0 bases from V and 2 bases from J, and the germline ends sit 3 bases apart. Reading the germline V gene (reference sequence) gives CDR1 SGHNT and CDR2 YYREEE. Inclusive of the bounding cysteine and phenylalanine, the CDR3 is 13 residues long. The only DNA kept is the CDR3, 39 bases in frame from the first base. The TCR sequence derives from a man aged 18-30 years in good health and CMV-seronegative. The chain is assembled from TRBV5-4 and TRBJ1-5; the D gene cannot be named for sure. What was sequenced was PBMCs. The CDR3 here reads CASSLAGNQPQHF. The sequence in DNA is TGTGCCAGCAGCTTGGCAGGCAATCAGCCCCAGCATTTT.